One and the same sample provided the 5 T cell receptor beta chains below, sequenced in a study of CD8+ T cells in alopecia areata. The sequencing template was cDNA reverse transcribed from extracted RNA. TCRdb's copy holds only in-frame clones and misses some; the assay was immunoSEQ multiplex PCR. Here the sample spans tens of thousands of clones, around 30% being singletons. The treatment denotes: oral pan-JAK inhibitor, 5-10 mg twice daily. This sample comprised CD8+ T cells sorted from blood, obtained at week 4, from a patient treated with tofacitinib. The receptors were sampled from a human donor with alopecia areata.

This chain's CDR3 is CASSLKGNQPQHF. In DNA, the CDR3 is TGTGCCAGCAGTTTAAAAGGGAATCAGCCCCAGCATTTT. The chain carries TRBV27 and TRBJ1-5; D call uncertain. V lost 2 bases and J lost 4, with 6 bases in between. The CDR3 runs 13 residues. The germline CDR1 and CDR2 sequences are MNHEY and SMNVEV (reference sequence).

The chain links TRBV9 to TRBJ1-1, with 9 bases lining up with TRBD1. The CDR3 covers 12 residues. Germline CDR1 and CDR2: SGDLS and YYNGEE. Unmatched junction bases numbered 1, after V lost 7 bases and J lost 3 bases. The CDR3 reads CASGQGHTEAFF. The CDR3 DNA reads TGTGCCAGCGGACAGGGGCACACTGAAGCTTTCTTT.

The rearrangement links TRBV6-5 to TRBJ2-7, with 7 positions matching TRBD1. This CDR3 contains 16 residues. With V trimmed by 4 bases and J by 2 bases, 11 bases remained unmatched. The germline CDR1 and CDR2 sequences are MNHEY and SVGAGI. This CDR3 is CASSSALGQAAYEQYF. The CDR3 nucleotides are TGTGCCAGCAGTTCAGCCCTTGGACAGGCCGCCTACGAGCAGTACTTC.

V gene TRBV19 combines with J gene TRBJ1-2; no reliable D call. CDR1 is LNHDA and CDR2 is SQIVND in the germline V gene (reference sequence). V shed 10 bases and J shed 2 bases, with 14 bases lying between them. There are 13 residues in the CDR3. Here the CDR3 DNA reads TGTGCCACCAGCCCGGGGATGAACTATGGCTACACCTTC. This codes for CATSPGMNYGYTF.

This rearrangement joins TRBV28 to TRBJ2-7; tentatively, D is TRBD2 (5 bases). V gave up 3 bases and J gave up 6 bases, with 21 bases separating them. Germline-derived CDR1 and CDR2 are MDHEN and SYDVKM. The CDR3 runs 16 residues. The CDR3 is CASSFGVGVPPFEQYF. In nucleotides, the CDR3 is TGTGCCAGCAGTTTTGGGGTCGGGGTGCCCCCCTTCGAGCAGTACTTC.